The rows below give T cell receptor beta chains drawn from one sample of a study of blood T cell repertoires in COVID-19. Produced via immunoSEQ multiplex PCR; TCRdb's table is partial and in-frame only. The sample contains under 300,000 clones, nearly 90% of which appear only once. Sample: peripheral blood. All receptors come from a woman aged 40-49 years who had recovered from COVID-19. The CDR3 runs from the conserved cysteine through the conserved F or W. Each record gives: J gene, V gene, clone size, D gene, CDR3 protein, CDR3 DNA. A D gene is named only where the DNA matches it firmly. Some rows have no size entry. The others give once, few or many, or a class for an expanded clone.

TRBJ1-1	TRBV28	-	-	CASSLPSMNTEAFF	TGTGCCAGCAGTTTACCGAGCATGAACACTGAAGCTTTCTTT
TRBJ1-5	TRBV29-1	-	TRBD1	CSVGDRGNQPQHF	TGCAGCGTGGGGGACAGGGGCAATCAGCCCCAGCATTTT
TRBJ1-3	TRBV6-5	-	-	CASRTTFKGNTIYF	TGTGCCAGCAGAACAACATTCAAGGGAAACACCATATATTTT
TRBJ1-5	TRBV6-5	-	-	CASSYYRGAQPQHF	TGTGCCAGCAGTTACTATCGGGGGGCCCAGCCCCAGCATTTT
TRBJ2-2	TRBV11-3	-	TRBD2	CASSLGGTGELFF	TGTGCCAGCAGCTTGGGGGGGACCGGGGAGCTGTTTTTT
TRBJ1-4	TRBV7-9	-	TRBD1	CASSNLQGANEKLFF	TGTGCCAGCAGCAACCTACAGGGGGCTAATGAAAAACTGTTTTTT
TRBJ1-4	TRBV11-3	-	-	CASSETPGIFATNEKLFF	TGTGCCAGCAGCGAAACCCCCGGGATCTTTGCAACTAATGAAAAACTGTTTTTT
TRBJ2-5	TRBV5-1	-	-	CASSLDSGRETQYF	TGCGCCAGCAGCTTGGACAGTGGGAGAGAGACCCAGTACTTC
TRBJ2-3	TRBV9	-	-	CASSVETGADTQYF	TGTGCCAGCAGCGTAGAAACAGGAGCAGATACGCAGTATTTT
TRBJ1-6	TRBV9	-	-	CASSGRQNSPLHF	TGTGCCAGCAGCGGACGACAGAATTCACCCCTCCACTTT
TRBJ2-5	TRBV18	-	TRBD1	CASSPDRGEETQYF	TGTGCCAGCTCACCAGACAGGGGGGAAGAGACCCAGTACTTC
TRBJ2-2	TRBV6-5	once	TRBD1	CASSYGQATGELFF	TGTGCCAGCAGTTACGGACAGGCAACCGGGGAGCTGTTTTTT
TRBJ1-4	TRBV7-2	-	-	CASSLSGQVTEKLFF	TGTGCCAGCAGCTTAAGCGGGCAGGTTACTGAAAAACTGTTTTTT
TRBJ2-3	TRBV7-9	few	-	CASSPKSTDTQYF	TGTGCCAGCAGCCCAAAAAGCACAGATACGCAGTATTTT
TRBJ1-1	TRBV19	-	-	CASSIFAGDTEAFF	TGTGCCAGTAGTATATTTGCCGGGGACACTGAAGCTTTCTTT
TRBJ2-5	TRBV10-2	-	-	CASSWGEQETQYF	TGCGCCAGCAGTTGGGGGGAACAAGAGACCCAGTACTTC
TRBJ2-7	TRBV5-1	-	-	CASSRSADAYRSYEQYF	TGCGCCAGCAGTAGATCCGCGGATGCGTATCGCTCCTACGAGCAGTACTTC
TRBJ1-2	TRBV12-3/TRBV12-4	-	TRBD1	CASNSQGSYGYTF	TGTGCCAGCAATTCACAGGGGTCCTATGGCTACACCTTC
TRBJ2-1	TRBV19	-	TRBD2	CASSILRTSGLYNEQFF	TGTGCCAGTAGTATATTACGGACTAGCGGGTTATACAATGAGCAGTTCTTC
TRBJ1-1	TRBV27	-	TRBD1	CASSLRQGVTEAFF	TGTGCCAGCAGTTTACGACAGGGTGTCACTGAAGCTTTCTTT
TRBJ2-1	TRBV11-2	-	-	CASSLVGKGDEQFF	TGTGCCAGCAGCTTAGTTGGGAAGGGGGATGAGCAGTTCTTC
TRBJ2-3	TRBV19	-	TRBD1	CASKGTGTDTQYF	TGTGCCAGTAAAGGGACAGGCACAGATACGCAGTATTTT
TRBJ1-1	TRBV6-6	-	TRBD1	CASSPMTGGNTEAFF	TGTGCCAGCAGTCCGATGACAGGGGGGAACACTGAAGCTTTCTTT
TRBJ2-5	TRBV18	-	TRBD1	CASSRRQGVEETQYF	TGTGCCAGCTCCCGGAGACAGGGGGTGGAAGAGACCCAGTACTTC
TRBJ2-1	TRBV9	few	-	CASSDLQGSGIDEQFF	TGTGCCAGCAGCGACCTACAGGGATCAGGGATCGATGAGCAGTTCTTC
TRBJ2-2	TRBV10-3	-	-	CAIKGLSTGELFF	TGTGCCATCAAGGGACTGAGCACCGGGGAGCTGTTTTTT
TRBJ1-1	TRBV9	-	-	CASSAGHLGSEAFF	TGTGCCAGCAGCGCGGGACACCTGGGATCCGAAGCTTTCTTT
TRBJ2-5	TRBV30	-	-	CAWSVNQETQYF	TGTGCCTGGAGTGTTAACCAAGAGACCCAGTACTTC
TRBJ2-5	TRBV11-2	-	TRBD2	CASSLHLGLAKETQYF	TGTGCCAGCAGCTTACACCTGGGACTAGCAAAAGAGACCCAGTACTTC
TRBJ2-1	TRBV7-2	-	TRBD2	CASSSLAGLSYNEQFF	TGTGCCAGCAGCTCCCTAGCGGGACTTTCCTACAATGAGCAGTTCTTC
TRBJ2-5	TRBV7-6	-	TRBD2	CASSFLAGVAETQYF	TGTGCCAGCAGCTTTCTAGCGGGAGTGGCTGAGACCCAGTACTTC
TRBJ2-7	TRBV18	-	TRBD1	CASSPPGTGLSYEQYF	TGTGCCAGCTCACCACCCGGGACAGGGTTATCCTACGAGCAGTACTTC
TRBJ2-2	TRBV9	-	TRBD2	CASGGANTGELFF	TGTGCCAGCGGGGGGGCGAACACCGGGGAGCTGTTTTTT
TRBJ1-6	TRBV19	few	-	CASSRQNSPLHF	TGTGCCAGTAGTCGACAGAATTCACCCCTCCACTTT
TRBJ1-1	TRBV5-4	-	-	CASSLGGGKTEAFF	TGTGCCAGCAGCTTGGGGGGGGGAAAGACTGAAGCTTTCTTT
TRBJ1-5	TRBV6-5	-	-	CASSLQGPSNQPQHF	TGTGCCAGCAGTCTCCAGGGTCCCAGCAATCAGCCCCAGCATTTT
TRBJ2-5	TRBV28	-	TRBD2	CASSSSAGYQETQYF	TGTGCCAGCAGTTCGTCAGCGGGGTACCAAGAGACCCAGTACTTC
TRBJ2-5	TRBV4-2	-	TRBD2	CASSQSSGIGETQYF	TGTGCCAGCAGCCAATCTAGCGGGATAGGAGAGACCCAGTACTTC
TRBJ2-2	TRBV6-5	-	-	CASIVTDMNTGELFF	TGTGCCAGCATAGTGACAGACATGAACACCGGGGAGCTGTTTTTT
TRBJ1-1	TRBV19	-	-	CASGEVMNTEAFF	TGTGCCAGTGGGGAGGTCATGAACACTGAAGCTTTCTTT
TRBJ2-4	TRBV6-5	-	TRBD1	CASRQTGGDKNIQYF	TGTGCCAGCAGACAGACAGGGGGGGACAAAAACATTCAGTACTTC
TRBJ1-5	TRBV2	-	-	CASSGLGGQPQHF	TGTGCCAGCAGTGGTTTAGGAGGTCAGCCCCAGCATTTT
TRBJ1-1	TRBV5-1	-	TRBD1	CASSLVGGANTEAFF	TGCGCCAGCAGCTTGGTAGGGGGCGCGAACACTGAAGCTTTCTTT
TRBJ1-4	TRBV6-5	-	-	CASSSQGSNEKLFF	TGTGCCAGCAGTTCCCAGGGGTCTAATGAAAAACTGTTTTTT
TRBJ1-2	TRBV7-9	-	TRBD1	CASSWNRDRGPLAFGYTF	TGTGCCAGCAGCTGGAACCGGGACAGGGGGCCCCTAGCTTTTGGCTACACCTTC
TRBJ2-3	TRBV5-4	-	-	CASSKEGGAADTQYF	TGTGCCAGCAGCAAGGAGGGGGGGGCTGCAGATACGCAGTATTTT
TRBJ2-7	TRBV28	-	-	CASSYRSGKQYF	TGTGCCAGCAGTTACAGGTCTGGCAAGCAGTACTTC
TRBJ1-1	TRBV6-5	-	-	CASSNSIRFTEAFF	TGTGCCAGCAGCAATTCGATCAGATTCACTGAAGCTTTCTTT
TRBJ2-3	TRBV9	once	TRBD2	CASSKLAGDSTDTQYF	TGTGCCAGCAGCAAACTAGCGGGAGATAGCACAGATACGCAGTATTTT
TRBJ1-1	TRBV19	-	TRBD1	CASSPQGQGYTEAFF	TGTGCCAGTAGCCCCCAGGGACAGGGTTACACTGAAGCTTTCTTT
TRBJ2-6	TRBV7-2	-	-	CASSPDTSGANVLTF	TGTGCCAGCAGCCCGGACACTTCTGGGGCCAACGTCCTGACTTTC